The 12 T cell receptor beta chains in this list originate from one sample, sequenced in a study of T cell responses to AZD1222 COVID-19 vaccine. Repertoires were generated with immunoSEQ multiplex PCR, while TCRdb's copy carries only in-frame clones and drops some. The data hold over 90,000 clones, with about 94% observed a single time. Specimen: peripheral blood, collected 28 days after the second AZD1222 dose. Receptor source: an adult who received the AZD1222 COVID-19 vaccine.

CDR3 in amino acids: CAWSGDHNGITNYGYTF. The CDR3 coding sequence is TGTGCCTGGAGTGGGGACCACAACGGGATTACGAACTATGGCTACACCTTC. The V call is TRBV30, the J call TRBJ1-2; D is possibly TRBD1 (5 bases). The germline V gene encodes CDR1 GTSNPN and CDR2 SVGIG (reference sequence). With 1 base removed from V and 2 bases from J, the gap between germline ends came to 20 bases. The CDR3 sequence is 17 residues long.

The CDR3 sequence: CASIWDRGTEAFF. CDR3 coding DNA: TGTGCCAGCATCTGGGACAGGGGCACTGAAGCTTTCTTT. The rearrangement uses TRBV7-2 and TRBJ1-1; the match to TRBD1 covers 10 bases. Germline V gene sequence: CDR1 SGHTA, CDR2 FQGNSA. CDR3 size: 13 residues. The ends lost 7 bases at V and 4 bases at J; junction bases unmatched: 3.

The CDR3: CASSLAPQGPNSPLHF. The CDR3 DNA reads TGCGCCAGCAGCTTGGCACCACAGGGACCTAATTCACCCCTCCACTTT. The rearrangement uses TRBV5-1 and TRBJ1-6; TRBD1 is a possible D gene (6 bases). This CDR3 is built from 16 residues. V was clipped by 0 bases and J by 6 bases, with 13 bases between them. In germline, CDR1 is SGHRS, CDR2 YFSETQ.

CDR3 protein: CASSLGQGTQKLFF. In DNA, the CDR3 is TGCGCCAGCAGCTTGGGACAGGGGACCCAAAAACTGTTTTTT. The rearrangement joins TRBV5-1 to TRBJ1-4; 8 nucleotides align to TRBD1. This CDR3 comprises 14 residues. V trimming: 0 bases; J trimming: 9 bases; junction bases outside the gene matches: 4. The germline V gene has CDR1 SGHRS and CDR2 YFSETQ. Combining the CDR3 with reference TRBV5-1 and TRBJ1-4 gives the whole variable domain KAGVTQTPRYLIKTRGQQVTLSCSPISGHRSVSWYQQTPGQGLQFLFEYFSETQRNKGNFPGRFSGRQFSNSRSEMNVSTLELGDSALYLCASSLGQGTQKLFFGSGTQLSVL.

The rearrangement uses TRBV4-2 and TRBJ2-7, with TRBD2 matching over 10 bases. Germline V CDR1 and CDR2: LGHNA, YNFKEQ. The CDR3 runs 18 residues. V dropped 0 bases and J dropped 2; count of bases not matched to a gene: 10. CDR3 DNA sequence: TGTGCCAGCAGCCAAGACGAGATAACTAGCGGGATCACCTACGAGCAGTACTTC. Translation gives CASSQDEITSGITYEQYF.

V usage is TRBV9 and J usage is TRBJ1-1; 12 positions match TRBD1. The CDR3 extends over 17 amino acids. The ends lost 5 bases at V and 2 bases at J; junction bases unmatched: 10. Germline V lookup: CDR1 SGDLS, CDR2 YYNGEE. In DNA form, the CDR3 reads TGTGCCAGCAGTCACTTAGGGACAGGGGGCTTAAACACTGAAGCTTTCTTT. As protein: CASSHLGTGGLNTEAFF. Supplemented by reference TRBV9 and TRBJ1-1, the full variable domain reads DSGVTQTPKHLITATGQRVTLRCSPRSGDLSVYWYQQSLDQGLQFLIQYYNGEERAKGNILERFSAQQFPDLHSELNLSSLELGDSALYFCASSHLGTGGLNTEAFFGQGTRLTVV.

The chain has TRBV10-3 and TRBJ2-3; D is perhaps TRBD2 (5 bases). V shed 6 bases and J shed 1 base, with 14 bases lying between them. The CDR3 contains 15 residues. Germline V lookup: CDR1 ENHRY, CDR2 SYGVKD. The CDR3 is CAIRSGIARTDTQYF. As DNA, the CDR3 is TGTGCCATCAGGTCCGGGATCGCCCGCACAGATACGCAGTATTTT.

The CDR3 reads CATSKMDSRNYGYTF. The CDR3 nucleotides read TGTGCCACCAGTAAAATGGACAGCAGAAACTATGGCTACACCTTC. This sequence joins TRBV15 and TRBJ1-2, with D possibly matching TRBD1 (6 bases). The V gene's germline CDR1 is LNHNV and CDR2 YYDKDF (reference sequence). The CDR3 spans 15 residues. The ends were cut back, 6 bases at V and 2 bases at J, with 16 bases in the middle.

This chain uses TRBV28 with TRBJ2-5; the D gene could be TRBD1 or TRBD2 (5 bases each). V gave up 6 bases and J gave up 4 bases, with 15 bases separating them. The CDR3 length is 14 residues. Germline values: CDR1 MDHEN, CDR2 SYDVKM. The CDR3 sequence: CASSPMWGTETQYF. CDR3 nucleotide sequence: TGTGCCAGCAGCCCGATGTGGGGGACAGAGACCCAGTACTTC. The whole variable domain, remainder taken from reference TRBV28 and TRBJ2-5, is DVKVTQSSRYLVKRTGEKVFLECVQDMDHENMFWYRQDPGLGLRLIYFSYDVKMKEKGDIPEGYSVSREKKERFSLILESASTNQTSMYLCASSPMWGTETQYFGPGTRLLVL.

V usage is TRBV7-2 and J usage is TRBJ2-7; no firm D call. The V end lost 4 bases, the J end lost 4 bases, and 8 bases lay between the germline ends. Germline lookup yields CDR1 SGHTA and CDR2 FQGNSA. The CDR3 runs to 12 residues. CDR3 protein: CASSSSRYEQYF. Written as DNA, the CDR3 is TGTGCCAGCAGCTCTTCCCGTTACGAGCAGTACTTC. Combining the CDR3 with reference TRBV7-2 and TRBJ2-7 gives the whole variable domain GAGVSQSPSNKVTEKGKDVELRCDPISGHTALYWYRQSLGQGLEFLIYFQGNSAPDKSGLPSDRFSAERTGGSVSTLTIQRTQQEDSAVYLCASSSSRYEQYFGPGTRLTVT.

The rearrangement joins TRBV7-7 to TRBJ2-1; 7 bases are shared with TRBD2. J lost 7 bases, V lost 5 bases, and 5 bases had no gene match. The CDR3 contains 13 residues. CDR1 and CDR2 from the germline V gene are SSHAT and FNYEAQ (reference sequence). The CDR3 spells CASSAGLGNEQFF. The DNA of the CDR3 is TGTGCCAGCAGCGCCGGACTAGGTAATGAGCAGTTCTTC. Combining the CDR3 with reference TRBV7-7 and TRBJ2-1 gives the whole variable domain GAGVSQSPRYKVTKRGQDVTLRCDPISSHATLYWYQQALGQGPEFLTYFNYEAQPDKSGLPSDRFSAERPEGSISTLTIQRTEQRDSAMYRCASSAGLGNEQFFGPGTRLTVL.

The CDR3 DNA is TGTGCCAGCGGATTACAACAGGGGATCTATGGCTACACCTTC. This translates into CASGLQQGIYGYTF. The chain combines TRBV11-3 with TRBJ1-2, with 7 bases matching TRBD1. CDR1 and CDR2 from the germline V gene are SGHNT and YENEEA. The CDR3 runs to 14 residues. V trimming: 8 bases; J trimming: 4 bases; junction bases outside the gene matches: 10.